The source of this TCR beta chain is a study of T-cell memory formation after mild COVID-19. Trimming took off 0 bases at V and 1 base at J, with 14 bases between the two ends. The CDR3 is made up of 16 amino acids. Germline V lookup: CDR1 DFQATT, CDR2 SNEGSKA (reference sequence). Libraries for TCRalpha and TCRbeta carried sample barcodes and unique molecular identifiers via 5'RACE. TCRdb passed the 5' RACE reads through MiXCR, listing each CDR3 protein once. Among over 500,000 distinct CDR3 sequences listed, 17% were seen once. A word on this clonotype: Antigen unknown.

Regarding the study as a whole: There were some responding clones in pre-infection memory, which suggested that cross-reactive memory had joined. Among clones peaking at day 37 in the second wave, SARS-CoV-2 specificity remained unconfirmed.

V and J are TRBV20-1 and TRBJ2-3, with D possibly matching TRBD1 (6 bases). The sequence was collected from an adult woman who had mild COVID-19 (a few samples of this study predate the infection). Cell type and time point are not known. The sequenced sample consisted of PBMCs or a T cell subset sorted from them (not recorded which). DNA for the CDR3: TGCAGTGCTAGAGAAGAATGGGGGCATCGCACAGATACGCAGTATTTT. It is translated as CSAREEWGHRTDTQYF.